Listed here is a single T cell receptor (beta chain). Its antigen is unidentified. These data belong to a study of T cells in localized non-small cell lung cancer. The method was immunoSEQ multiplex PCR; TCRdb's version includes in-frame clones alone and lacks a portion of them. The table has fewer than 100,000 clones, more than 75% seen once. The study, taken as a whole, reports: Maximal T cell clonality occurred in uninvolved adjacent lung, with tumor ranking below it. Elevated circulating T cell density in blood was associated with longer overall survival. Paired adjacent lung recovered a median approximately 57 of the top 100 tumor clones.

The CDR3 totals 14 residues. Losses at the gene ends were 8 bases for V and 1 base for J; bases not matched to a gene: 7. Germline assignment: CDR1 MNHNY and CDR2 SVGAGI (reference sequence). This TCR came from a female donor aged 60 or older with stage I lung adenocarcinoma. Specimen: peripheral blood, collected before any cancer treatment. The chain recombines TRBV6-6 with TRBJ1-1; 7 positions agree with TRBD1. The CDR3, as DNA: TGTGCCAGCCTCAGGGGGTGGGGGAACACTGAAGCTTTCTTT. Its protein product is CASLRGWGNTEAFF.